The 27 T cell receptor beta chains below come from one sample, sequenced in a study of cytomegalovirus exposure and HLA in healthy donors. Some clones are missing from TCRdb's copy, which holds only in-frame ones; the method was immunoSEQ multiplex PCR. The table includes roughly 52,000 clones, approximately 85% detected once. Sequenced: PBMCs. These receptors all stem from a woman aged 25 to 39 in good health and CMV-seronegative.

The chain combines TRBV7-2 with TRBJ2-3; the match to TRBD2 covers 8 bases. The CDR3 runs 17 residues. Germline CDR1 reads SGHTA; CDR2 reads FQGNSA. J was trimmed by 3 bases and V by 2 bases; bases with no gene match: 10. As DNA, the CDR3 is TGTGCCAGCAGCTTATTCCAACGGGAGGGCCGTACAGATACGCAGTATTTT. Protein sequence: CASSLFQREGRTDTQYF.

The chain joins TRBV7-9 to TRBJ1-1; 7 nucleotides agree with TRBD1. Germline V gives CDR1 SEHNR, CDR2 FQNEAQ (reference sequence). This CDR3 is 17 amino acids long. V gave up 1 base and J gave up 0 bases; unmatched junction bases: 8. The CDR3 here is CASSLVVKQGLNTEAFF. Here the CDR3 DNA reads TGTGCCAGCAGCTTAGTGGTCAAACAGGGGTTGAACACTGAAGCTTTCTTT.

The chain couples TRBV28 to TRBJ1-3; TRBD1 matches 9 bases. CDR1 and CDR2 from the germline V gene are MDHEN and SYDVKM. The CDR3 runs to 18 residues. J lost 5 bases, V lost 5 bases, and 16 bases had no gene match. CDR3 amino acids: CASSGSWTGQGLRNTIYF. The CDR3 region has the DNA TGTGCCAGCAGTGGGTCATGGACGGGACAGGGTTTGAGAAACACCATATATTTT.

CDR3 sequence reads: CSALGEAEAFF. CDR3 nucleotides: TGCAGTGCTCTGGGGGAGGCTGAAGCTTTCTTT. V gene TRBV20-1 combines with J gene TRBJ1-1; weak D call: TRBD1 (5 bases). The length of the CDR3 is 11 residues. Germline CDR1 and CDR2: DFQATT and SNEGSKA (reference sequence). V was pared by 5 bases and J by 6 bases, with 10 bases between.

The gene calls are TRBV28 and TRBJ1-5, with D perhaps matching TRBD1 (6 bases). Germline V gene sequence: CDR1 MDHEN, CDR2 SYDVKM. V was cut by 6 bases and J by 4 bases, with 13 bases left in between. There are 14 residues in the CDR3. CDR3 sequence (DNA): TGTGCCAGCAGCCTAGGACAGCCTAATCAGCCCCAGCATTTT. It codes for CASSLGQPNQPQHF. Together with reference TRBV28 and TRBJ1-5, the CDR3 gives the full variable domain: DVKVTQSSRYLVKRTGEKVFLECVQDMDHENMFWYRQDPGLGLRLIYFSYDVKMKEKGDIPEGYSVSREKKERFSLILESASTNQTSMYLCASSLGQPNQPQHFGDGTRLSIL.

The chain carries TRBV7-2 and TRBJ2-1; 8 nucleotides agree with TRBD1. The V segment lost 0 bases and the J segment 7 bases; nucleotides outside the gene matches: 14. Germline V gives CDR1 SGHTA, CDR2 FQGNSA. This CDR3 region has 18 residues. Here the CDR3 reads CASSLARGRRTRRNEQFF. The CDR3 DNA follows: TGTGCCAGCAGCTTAGCCAGGGGGCGAAGGACACGGAGGAATGAGCAGTTCTTC. The full variable domain, rest sourced from reference TRBV7-2 and TRBJ2-1, is GAGVSQSPSNKVTEKGKDVELRCDPISGHTALYWYRQSLGQGLEFLIYFQGNSAPDKSGLPSDRFSAERTGGSVSTLTIQRTQQEDSAVYLCASSLARGRRTRRNEQFFGPGTRLTVL.

The V call is TRBV7-8, the J call TRBJ2-1; TRBD2 is a possible D gene (5 bases). Trimming removed 5 bases at V and 8 bases at J, with 19 bases between. Germline V gene lookup returns CDR1 SGHVS and CDR2 FQNEAQ. CDR3 length equals 15 residues. The CDR3 DNA reads TGTGCCAGCAGCGAGGCGGCTTTTAGCGCCGATGAGCAGTTCTTC. It encodes CASSEAAFSADEQFF. Variable domain in full (rest from reference TRBV7-8 and TRBJ2-1): GAGVSQSPRYKVAKRGQDVALRCDPISGHVSLFWYQQALGQGPEFLTYFQNEAQLDKSGLPSDRFFAERPEGSVSTLKIQRTQQEDSAVYLCASSEAAFSADEQFFGPGTRLTVL.

The V and J genes are TRBV27 and TRBJ2-3, with a tentative D call TRBD2 (7 bases). Trimming shortened V by 6 bases and J by 0 bases, and 13 bases separated the two germline ends. Germline values: CDR1 MNHEY, CDR2 SMNVEV (reference sequence). The CDR3 consists of 15 residues. CDR3 coding DNA: TGTGCCAGCAGCAAGGGGGGGGCTAGCACAGATACGCAGTATTTT. It specifies CASSKGGASTDTQYF.

The V call is TRBV18, the J call TRBJ2-1, with 7 bases identical to TRBD2. There are 16 residues in the CDR3. Trimming cost V 4 bases and J 6 bases; bases outside gene matches: 12. CDR1 KGHSH and CDR2 LQKENI come from the germline V gene. The CDR3 protein is CASSRRSELASNEQFF. CDR3 sequence (DNA): TGTGCCAGCTCACGTAGATCCGAACTAGCGTCCAATGAGCAGTTCTTC.

The V gene is TRBV7-9, the J gene TRBJ2-7, with unresolved D. Germline V gives CDR1 SEHNR, CDR2 FQNEAQ (reference sequence). Trimming stripped 1 base from V and 0 bases from J, with 13 bases between. The CDR3 sequence is 16 residues long. The CDR3 reads CASSLGYSKGSYEQYF. As DNA, the CDR3 is TGTGCCAGCAGCTTAGGTTATAGCAAAGGCTCCTACGAGCAGTACTTC.

The genes are TRBV9 and TRBJ2-1; 8 nucleotides line up with TRBD2. With V trimmed by 0 bases and J by 12 bases, 5 bases remained unmatched. The CDR3 extends over 13 amino acids. Germline-derived CDR1 and CDR2 are SGDLS and YYNGEE. The CDR3 nucleotides read TGTGCCAGCAGCGTAGGGCGGGAGGTGGGGCAGTTCTTC. It is translated as CASSVGREVGQFF. Complete variable domain (other parts from reference TRBV9 and TRBJ2-1): DSGVTQTPKHLITATGQRVTLRCSPRSGDLSVYWYQQSLDQGLQFLIQYYNGEERAKGNILERFSAQQFPDLHSELNLSSLELGDSALYFCASSVGREVGQFFGPGTRLTVL.

This clone has only one observation. The chain recombines TRBV11-2 with TRBJ1-1, with D perhaps TRBD1 (5 bases). Germline values: CDR1 SGHAT, CDR2 FQNNGV. The length of the CDR3 is 11 residues. V lost 6 bases, J lost 10 bases, and 12 bases lay in between. CDR3 in amino acids: CASSPKGSAFF. DNA of the CDR3: TGTGCCAGCAGTCCTAAGGGGTCAGCTTTCTTT.

This rearrangement joins TRBV5-1 to TRBJ1-3, with 8 bases lining up with TRBD1. The CDR3 totals 14 residues. V lost 5 bases, J lost 0 bases, and 1 base stayed unmatched. Germline CDR1 and CDR2: SGHRS and YFSETQ. CDR3 in amino acids: CASRGTGSGNTIYF. The CDR3 nucleotides read TGCGCCAGCAGGGGGACAGGCTCTGGAAACACCATATATTTT.

The gene calls are TRBV28 and TRBJ2-7; 8 positions agree with TRBD2. Germline CDR1 is MDHEN and CDR2 is SYDVKM. This CDR3 region has 14 residues. V lost 5 bases, J lost 3 bases, and 6 bases stayed unmatched. The CDR3 nucleotides read TGTGCCAGCAGTCCGCGGACTAGCAGCTACGAGCAGTACTTC. Translating gives CASSPRTSSYEQYF.

The J gene is TRBJ2-7, the V gene TRBV6-1; D may be TRBD1 (9 bases). The germline V gene encodes CDR1 MNHNS and CDR2 SASEGT. V was cut by 7 bases and J by 5 bases, with 21 bases left in between. The CDR3 has 15 residues. The CDR3 spells CASNGGGTGRDEQYF. CDR3 DNA sequence: TGTGCCAGCAACGGCGGGGGGACAGGGAGGGACGAGCAGTACTTC.

V and J are TRBV7-3 and TRBJ2-1; possible D gene TRBD2, 5 bases. This CDR3 region has 13 residues. Germline values: CDR1 SGHTA, CDR2 FQGTGA. The V end was cut by 0 bases, the J end by 8 bases, with 8 bases between. The CDR3 DNA follows: TGTGCCAGCAGCTTAACTCCCGGGGATGAGCAGTTCTTC. Translation gives CASSLTPGDEQFF.

V gene TRBV9 combines with J gene TRBJ2-2; 9 nucleotides agree with TRBD1. The CDR3 length is 15 residues. Germline trimming cut 4 bases from V and 5 bases from J; bases unmatched to any gene: 6. Germline loops: CDR1 SGDLS, CDR2 YYNGEE. The CDR3 reads CASSQTGGGTGELFF. The DNA of the CDR3 is TGTGCCAGCAGCCAGACAGGGGGAGGTACCGGGGAGCTGTTTTTT.

This clone was recorded only once. The V and J genes are TRBV4-1 and TRBJ2-3, with TRBD2 identical over 14 bases. Germline CDR1 is MGHRA and CDR2 is YSYEKL. This CDR3 spans 18 amino acids. V was clipped by 3 bases and J by 4 bases; unmatched bases: 9. The CDR3 nucleotides are TGCGCCAGCAGCCAGGACTCCGGGACTAGCGGGAGAGCAGATACGCAGTATTTT. Its protein product is CASSQDSGTSGRADTQYF.

The chain links TRBV2 to TRBJ1-2; maybe TRBD1 (6 bases). The CDR3 runs to 14 residues. Germline V CDR1 and CDR2: SNHLY, FYNNEI. V lost 6 bases, J lost 3 bases, and 14 bases lay in between. CDR3 nucleotides: TGTGCCAGCAGGCGTAGACAGGTTCACTATGGCTACACCTTC. This codes for CASRRRQVHYGYTF.

This chain uses TRBV28 with TRBJ1-1, with a possible D match to TRBD1 (6 bases). Trimming removed 6 bases at V and 6 bases at J, with 11 bases between. Germline V lookup: CDR1 MDHEN, CDR2 SYDVKM. The CDR3 contains 12 residues. CDR3 sequence reads: CASRGAGAEAFF. The CDR3 DNA is TGTGCCAGCAGGGGGGCTGGGGCTGAAGCTTTCTTT.

The rearrangement links TRBV6-5 to TRBJ1-1; 10 bases fit TRBD1. V was pared by 2 bases and J by 2 bases, with 5 bases of the junction left unmatched. The CDR3 is 16 residues long. The germline CDR1 and CDR2 sequences are MNHEY and SVGAGI. CDR3 nucleotide sequence: TGTGCCAGCAGTTACGGGACAGGGGTCCCCAACACTGAAGCTTTCTTT. Residues: CASSYGTGVPNTEAFF.

The CDR3 coding sequence is TGTGCCAGCAGTTACCAACTAGATAGTGAAAAACTGTTTTTT. As protein: CASSYQLDSEKLFF. V is TRBV6-6 and J is TRBJ1-4; D remains ambiguous. CDR1 MNHNY and CDR2 SVGAGI come from the germline V gene (reference sequence). There are 14 residues in the CDR3. Trimming left V 2 bases short and J 7 bases short, with 11 bases between.

This chain joins TRBV5-1 and TRBJ2-2; TRBD2 agrees at 11 bases. Germline values: CDR1 SGHRS, CDR2 YFSETQ. The CDR3 covers 19 residues. V gave up 0 bases and J gave up 0 bases; unmatched junction bases: 7. In DNA, the CDR3 is TGCGCCAGCAGCTTGGCCGGGACTAGCGGAAGGGCGAACACCGGGGAGCTGTTTTTT. This translates into CASSLAGTSGRANTGELFF.

The chain couples TRBV5-6 to TRBJ2-3; D is undetermined. The ends were cut back, 0 bases at V and 0 bases at J, with 5 bases in the middle. CDR1 and CDR2 from the germline V gene are SGHDT and YYEEEE. This CDR3 is 14 amino acids long. CDR3 DNA: TGTGCCAGCAGCTTGGGACAAAGCACAGATACGCAGTATTTT. Residues: CASSLGQSTDTQYF.

The rearrangement links TRBV5-4 to TRBJ1-2, with D unclear. Trimming left V 0 bases short and J 7 bases short, with 16 bases between. From germline, CDR1 is SGHNT and CDR2 YYREEE (reference sequence). This CDR3 is built from 15 residues. CDR3 amino acids: CASSLAPGDQSGYTF. CDR3 DNA: TGTGCCAGCAGCTTGGCCCCGGGAGATCAATCTGGCTACACCTTC.

This clone was counted between two and nine times. The V gene is TRBV2, the J gene TRBJ2-1, with 10 bases that match TRBD2. The junction had 11 bases not matched to a gene; V was cut back by 2 bases and J by 4 bases. The CDR3 length is 18 residues. Germline loops: CDR1 SNHLY, CDR2 FYNNEI. The CDR3 is CASSEQTGLAHSYNEQFF. The DNA of the CDR3 is TGTGCCAGCAGTGAACAGACGGGACTAGCGCATTCGTACAATGAGCAGTTCTTC.

This clone was observed a single time. The V and J genes are TRBV5-1 and TRBJ2-1; TRBD2 agrees at 9 bases. V shed 3 bases, J shed 3 bases, and the junction held 7 bases outside the gene matches. Germline V gene data show CDR1 as SGHRS and CDR2 as YFSETQ. The CDR3 extends over 16 amino acids. The CDR3 region has the DNA TGCGCCAGCAGCTCCCAAGCGGGAGGCCTCTACAATGAGCAGTTCTTC. Its protein product is CASSSQAGGLYNEQFF.